These T cell receptor beta chains were read from a single sample in a study of blood T cell repertoires in COVID-19. Method: immunoSEQ multiplex PCR; TCRdb's copy keeps in-frame clones and lacks some. The data show roughly 25,000 clones, around 83% seen once. Sequencing input: peripheral blood. These receptors were obtained from a human donor in a cohort sampled during active COVID-19. The CDR3 runs from the conserved cysteine through the conserved F or W. The order of the fields is clone size, V gene, J gene, CDR3 protein. Some rows have no size entry. The others give once, few or many, or a class for an expanded clone.

>once|TRBV3-1/TRBV3-2|TRBJ1-2
CASSQGGRTDNYGYTF
>-|TRBV4-3|TRBJ1-1
CASSQERLLRAEAFF
>-|TRBV19|TRBJ1-2
CATMTDNYGYTF
>-|TRBV6-4|TRBJ1-1
CASRLGQNTEAFF
>-|TRBV28|TRBJ1-2
CANRDTSSEGYTF
>-|TRBV14|TRBJ2-7
CASSQGLAEQYF
>-|TRBV28|TRBJ2-2
CASSLRGELFF
>once|TRBV10-3|TRBJ2-7
CAIGWGQATGEQYF
>-|TRBV7-9|TRBJ2-5
CASSLDGGETQYF
>few|TRBV10-3|TRBJ1-5
CAISDRGKGNQPQHF
>-|TRBV27|TRBJ2-5
CASSFRTGGETQYF
>few|TRBV5-1|TRBJ2-1
CASSRLPKGTTDYNEQFF
>once|TRBV19|TRBJ2-2
CASSRDRGGAGELFF
>-|TRBV15|TRBJ2-5
CATSRLLAGPRETQYF
>once|TRBV7-7|TRBJ2-5
CASSLGTSGSGETQYF
>-|TRBV9|TRBJ2-1
CASSVAGSPDNEQFF
>once|TRBV28|TRBJ2-5
CASSVRKSSAQYF
>-|TRBV15|TRBJ2-6
CAAGSAGANVLTF